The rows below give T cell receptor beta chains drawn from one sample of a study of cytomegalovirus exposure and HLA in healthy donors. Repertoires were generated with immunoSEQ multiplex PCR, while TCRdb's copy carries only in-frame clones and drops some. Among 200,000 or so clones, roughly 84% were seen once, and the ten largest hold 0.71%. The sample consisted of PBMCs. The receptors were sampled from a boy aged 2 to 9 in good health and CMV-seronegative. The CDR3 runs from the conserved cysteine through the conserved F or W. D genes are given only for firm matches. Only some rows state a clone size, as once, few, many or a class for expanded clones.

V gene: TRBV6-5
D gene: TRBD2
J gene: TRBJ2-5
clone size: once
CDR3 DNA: TGTGCCAGCAGACCTAGCGGGGCAGAGACCCAGTACTTC
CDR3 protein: CASRPSGAETQYF

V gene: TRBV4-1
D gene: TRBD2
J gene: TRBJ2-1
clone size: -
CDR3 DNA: TGCGCCAGCAGCCAAGAACTTTCACGGCTAGCGGGGGTTGGGCAGTTCTTC
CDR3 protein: CASSQELSRLAGVGQFF

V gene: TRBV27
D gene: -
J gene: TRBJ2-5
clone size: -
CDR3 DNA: TGTGCCAGCGCGTTGGTAGCGCGTGAGACCCAGTACTTC
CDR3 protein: CASALVARETQYF

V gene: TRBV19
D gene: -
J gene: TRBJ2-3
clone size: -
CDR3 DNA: TGTGCCAGTAGTATAGATCACATCACCTACTATGAAGCAGATACGCAGTATTTT
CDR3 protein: CASSIDHITYYEADTQYF

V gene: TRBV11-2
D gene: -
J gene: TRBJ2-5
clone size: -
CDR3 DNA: TGTGCCAGCAGCGTAGGACAGAGGATACAAGAGACCCAGTACTTC
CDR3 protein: CASSVGQRIQETQYF

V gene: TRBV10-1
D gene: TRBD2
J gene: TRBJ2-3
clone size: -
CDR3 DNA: TGCGCCAGCAGTGGACTAGCGGACCCTGGGGATACGCAGTATTTT
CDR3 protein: CASSGLADPGDTQYF

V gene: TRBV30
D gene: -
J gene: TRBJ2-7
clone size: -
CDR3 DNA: TGTGCCTGGAGTGAACGAGGGGGTAGGCCATACGAGCAGTACTTC
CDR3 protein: CAWSERGGRPYEQYF

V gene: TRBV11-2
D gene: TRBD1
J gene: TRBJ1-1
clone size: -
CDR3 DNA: TGTGCCAGCAGCACCAGACAGGGGGGTCCTAATGAAGCTTTCTTT
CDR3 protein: CASSTRQGGPNEAFF

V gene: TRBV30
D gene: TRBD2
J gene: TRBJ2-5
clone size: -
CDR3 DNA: TGTGCCGGATTAGCGGGGGTGGAGACCCAGTACTTC
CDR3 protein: CAGLAGVETQYF

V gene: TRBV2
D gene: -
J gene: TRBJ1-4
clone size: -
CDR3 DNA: TGTGCCAGCAGGGCAGGAACCCTCAATGAAAAACTGTTTTTT
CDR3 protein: CASRAGTLNEKLFF

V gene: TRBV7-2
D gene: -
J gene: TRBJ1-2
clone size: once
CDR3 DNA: TGTGCCAGCAGCCTAGGCCCTGGGCAGGTACTTGGCTACACCTTC
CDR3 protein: CASSLGPGQVLGYTF

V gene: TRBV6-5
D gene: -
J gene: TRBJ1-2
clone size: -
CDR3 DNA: TGTGCCAGCAGTTACCGGGCAGGGGTAATAGCCTATGGCTACACCTTC
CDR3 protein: CASSYRAGVIAYGYTF

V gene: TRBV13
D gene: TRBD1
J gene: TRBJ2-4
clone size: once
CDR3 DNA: TGTGCCAGCAGCGCCCGACAGGGGGTAGCCAAAAACATTCAGTACTTC
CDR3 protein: CASSARQGVAKNIQYF

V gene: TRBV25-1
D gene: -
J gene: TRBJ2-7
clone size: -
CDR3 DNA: TGTGCCAGCAGTGAATCCGGGTTCCACGAGCAGTACTTC
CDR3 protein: CASSESGFHEQYF

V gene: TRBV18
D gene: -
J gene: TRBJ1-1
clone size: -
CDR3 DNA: TGTGCCAGCTCCCTCGTGGAACAGGGCGGCACTGAAGCTTTCTTT
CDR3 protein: CASSLVEQGGTEAFF

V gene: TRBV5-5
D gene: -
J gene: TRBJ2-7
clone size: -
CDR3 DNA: TGTGCCAGCAGCTTCGCCGAAAGCTACGAGCAGTACTTC
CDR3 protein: CASSFAESYEQYF

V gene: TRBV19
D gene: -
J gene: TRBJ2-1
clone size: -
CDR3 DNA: TGTGCCAGTGGCGGTCCTGCGGGCCTTTACAATGAGCAGTTCTTC
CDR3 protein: CASGGPAGLYNEQFF

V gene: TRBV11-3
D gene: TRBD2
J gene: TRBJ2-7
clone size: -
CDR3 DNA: TGTGCCAGCAGCACGCCCCGGGGGGGTGTTCTACTCTTTCGCTACGAGCAGTACTTC
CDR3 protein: CASSTPRGGVLLFRYEQYF

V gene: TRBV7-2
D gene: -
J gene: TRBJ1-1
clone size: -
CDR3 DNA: TGTGCCAGCAGCTTGGCAGAGAACACTGAAGCTTTCTTT
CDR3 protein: CASSLAENTEAFF

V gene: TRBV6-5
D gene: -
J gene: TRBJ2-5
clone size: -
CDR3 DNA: TGTGCCAGCAGTTTGGACTCACGAGAGACCCAGTACTTC
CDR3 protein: CASSLDSRETQYF

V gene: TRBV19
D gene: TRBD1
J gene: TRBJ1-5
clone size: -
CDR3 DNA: TGTGCCAGTAGCCAGGGGGGTGGGGAAGCCCAGCATTTT
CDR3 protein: CASSQGGGEAQHF

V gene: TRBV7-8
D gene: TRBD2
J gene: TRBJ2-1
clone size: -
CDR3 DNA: TGTGCCAGCAGCGCCCTGGGAAGCGGGAGTACCAATGAGCAGTTCTTC
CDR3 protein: CASSALGSGSTNEQFF

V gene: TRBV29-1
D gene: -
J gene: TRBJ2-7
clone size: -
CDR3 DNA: TGCAGCGTGTCGACAGGATCCTACGAGCAGTACTTC
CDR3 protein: CSVSTGSYEQYF

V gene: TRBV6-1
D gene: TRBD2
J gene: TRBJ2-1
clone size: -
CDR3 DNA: TGTGCCAGCAGTGAAAAGGGCGGGGGGTCTTACAATGAGCAGTTCTTC
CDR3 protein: CASSEKGGGSYNEQFF

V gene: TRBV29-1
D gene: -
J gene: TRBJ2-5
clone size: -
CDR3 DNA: TGCAGCGTTGAAGGCCAGGGGAAAGAGACCCAGTACTTC
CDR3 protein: CSVEGQGKETQYF

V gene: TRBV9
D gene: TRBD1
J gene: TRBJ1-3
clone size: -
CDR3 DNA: TGTGCCAGCAGTCTCGACAGGGCGGCTGGAAACACCATATATTTT
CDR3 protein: CASSLDRAAGNTIYF

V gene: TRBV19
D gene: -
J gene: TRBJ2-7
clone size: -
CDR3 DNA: TGTGCCAGTAGTATCGGGCAAGGCAGGGACTACGAGCAGTACTTC
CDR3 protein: CASSIGQGRDYEQYF

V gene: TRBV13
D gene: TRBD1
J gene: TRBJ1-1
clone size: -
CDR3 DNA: TGTGCCAGCAGCACCGGACAGGGTGGAAACACTGAAGCTTTCTTT
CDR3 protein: CASSTGQGGNTEAFF

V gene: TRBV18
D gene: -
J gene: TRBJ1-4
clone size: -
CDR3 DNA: TGTGCCAGCTCACCACTCCCTGCAACTAATGAAAAACTGTTTTTT
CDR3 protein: CASSPLPATNEKLFF

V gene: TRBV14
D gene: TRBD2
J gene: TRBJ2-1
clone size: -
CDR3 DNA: TGTGCCAGCAGCATGGCGGGGGGGGCCTACAATGAGCAGTTCTTC
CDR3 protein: CASSMAGGAYNEQFF

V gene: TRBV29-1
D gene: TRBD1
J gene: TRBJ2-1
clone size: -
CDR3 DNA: TGCAGCGGGACAGGGGGCGGTGATAGTGAGCAGTTCTTC
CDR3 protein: CSGTGGGDSEQFF

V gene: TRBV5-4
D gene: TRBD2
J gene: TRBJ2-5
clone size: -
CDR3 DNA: TGTGCCAGCAGCGCACCGGGACTAGCGGGGGTGGCCCAGTACTTC
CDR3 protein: CASSAPGLAGVAQYF

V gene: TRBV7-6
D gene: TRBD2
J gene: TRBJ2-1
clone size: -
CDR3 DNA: TGTGCCAGCAGCTTAGGACTAGCCACTGTCTACAATGAGCAGTTCTTC
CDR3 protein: CASSLGLATVYNEQFF

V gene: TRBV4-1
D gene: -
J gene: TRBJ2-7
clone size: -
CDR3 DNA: TGCGCCAGCAGCCAAAACAGGGACTCCTACGAGCAGTACTTC
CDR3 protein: CASSQNRDSYEQYF

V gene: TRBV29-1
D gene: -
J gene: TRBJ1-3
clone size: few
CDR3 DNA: TGCAGCGTTGGGCTCTCTGGAAACACCATATATTTT
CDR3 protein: CSVGLSGNTIYF

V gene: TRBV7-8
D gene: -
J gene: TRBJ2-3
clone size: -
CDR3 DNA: TGTGCCAGCAGCTTAGCCAGGGGAGATACGCAGTATTTT
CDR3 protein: CASSLARGDTQYF

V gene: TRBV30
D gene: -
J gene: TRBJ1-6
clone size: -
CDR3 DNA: TGTGCCTGGAGTGTACGTTCGGAGACCCTCCACTTT
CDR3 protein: CAWSVRSETLHF

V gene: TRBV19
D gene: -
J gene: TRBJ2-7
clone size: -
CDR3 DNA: TGTGCCAGTAGTATATCCGGGACACGGCTTCCCTACGAGCAGTACTTC
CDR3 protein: CASSISGTRLPYEQYF

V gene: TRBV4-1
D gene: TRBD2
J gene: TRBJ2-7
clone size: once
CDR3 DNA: TGCGCCAGCAGCCAAGGGGCTAGCGGGAGAATCGACGAGCAGTACTTC
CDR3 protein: CASSQGASGRIDEQYF

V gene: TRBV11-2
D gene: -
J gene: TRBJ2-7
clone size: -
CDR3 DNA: TGTGCCAGCCGTGGAGGGCAGGGCAACGAGCAGTACTTC
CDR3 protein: CASRGGQGNEQYF

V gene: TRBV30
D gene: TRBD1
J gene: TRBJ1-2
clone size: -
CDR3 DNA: TGTGCCTGGAGCCCCTGGCAGGGGGCCTCTGGCTACACCTTC
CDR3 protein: CAWSPWQGASGYTF

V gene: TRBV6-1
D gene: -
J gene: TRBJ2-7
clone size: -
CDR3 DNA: TGTGCCAGCAGTGAAGCTTGGGCAGGGGCGTCTTCCTACGAGCAGTACTTC
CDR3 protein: CASSEAWAGASSYEQYF

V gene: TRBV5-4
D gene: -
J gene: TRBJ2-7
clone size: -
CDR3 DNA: TGTGCCAGCAGCCCCGGACAGATTCCTGGCGAGCAGTACTTC
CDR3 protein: CASSPGQIPGEQYF

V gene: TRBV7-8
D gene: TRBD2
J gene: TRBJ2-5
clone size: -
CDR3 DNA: TGTGCCAGCAGCTCCCGACTAGCGGGAGGCGGGGAGACCCAGTACTTC
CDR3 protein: CASSSRLAGGGETQYF

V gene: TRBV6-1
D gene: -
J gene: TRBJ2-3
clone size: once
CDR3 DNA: TGTGCCAGCAGTTATCGGGGGAACACAGATACGCAGTATTTT
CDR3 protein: CASSYRGNTDTQYF

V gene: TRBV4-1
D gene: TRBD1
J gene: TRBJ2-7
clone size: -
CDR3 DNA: TGCGCCAGCAGCTTTTGGACAGGCGGCTCCTCCTACGAGCAGTACTTC
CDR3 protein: CASSFWTGGSSYEQYF

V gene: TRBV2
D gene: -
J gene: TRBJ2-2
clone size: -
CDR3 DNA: TGTGCCACCAGGGGAGTGAACACCGGGGAGCTGTTTTTT
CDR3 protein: CATRGVNTGELFF

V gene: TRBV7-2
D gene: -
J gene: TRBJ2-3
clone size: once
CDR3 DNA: TGTGCCAGCAGCTTAGCGCTTTTTCTGCGAACTAGCACAGATACGCAGTATTTT
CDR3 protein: CASSLALFLRTSTDTQYF

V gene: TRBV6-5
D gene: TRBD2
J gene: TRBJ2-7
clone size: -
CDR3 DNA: TGTGCCAGCAGTTACTCGGCGGGGGGCCCCCGGGAGCAGTACTTC
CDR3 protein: CASSYSAGGPREQYF

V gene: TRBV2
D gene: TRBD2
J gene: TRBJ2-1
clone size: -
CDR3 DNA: TGTGCCAGCAGTGATCGGCTAGCGGGAGGTAGCTACAATGAGCAGTTCTTC
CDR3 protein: CASSDRLAGGSYNEQFF